The clone carrying this T cell receptor beta chain was counted a few times. Its antigen is unknown. These data belong to a study of blood T cells in healthy people across ages. Study findings and constraints: Strongly correlated with naive T cell percentage was TCR beta diversity.

It was with a sample-barcoded 5' primer and a J-beta primer mix that a second PCR of roughly 7 to 12 cycles was run. Each of the cDNA molecules was tagged by a template-switch adaptor with 12 random nucleotides. TCRdb itself ran the 5' RACE reads through MiXCR, one entry per CDR3 protein. This table holds around 1,800,000 distinct CDR3 sequences, more than 35% found once. Ten milliliters of peripheral blood were drawn from each donor into EDTA-treated tubes. Germline V CDR1 and CDR2: DFQATT, SNEGSKA (reference sequence). V gave up 6 bases and J gave up 3 bases, with 12 bases separating them. The CDR3 length is 12 residues.

The sequenced sample consisted of blood. The source of this sequence is a human donor in good health. V gene TRBV20-1 combines with J gene TRBJ2-7; unclear D gene. CDR3 residues: CSAGENGYEQYF. DNA for the CDR3: TGCAGTGCCGGAGAAAATGGCTACGAGCAGTACTTC.